The entry below describes one T cell receptor beta chain. Original processing methods: Reference gene primer amplification yielded estimated nucleated cell counts. This table comes from immunoSEQ multiplex PCR, and its TCRdb copy is limited to in-frame clones, with some not included. V and J calls and clone size are copied from that table; D and trimming were computed from the DNA. The sample yields around 260,000 clones, approximately 85% seen once. The data derive from a study of blood T cell repertoires in COVID-19. Study details: COVID-19 samples from acute and convalescent phases originated in the United States, Italy and Spain. PBMCs, B-cell-depleted T cells, or T cells were the source of the cDNA or gDNA that made up the material.

The CDR3 runs 17 residues. Trimming cost V 3 bases and J 5 bases; bases outside gene matches: 14. From germline, CDR1 is MDHEN and CDR2 SYDVKM. Each recovered donor of Cohort 3 presented with two negative PCRs, clearance, or symptom resolution. Sequencing was carried out using PBMCs or T cells enriched from blood (not recorded which). The rearrangement joins TRBV28 to TRBJ2-5, with 8 bases that match TRBD2. The source of this sequence is a woman aged 25 to 39 who had recovered from COVID-19. Written as DNA, the CDR3 is TGTGCCAGCAGTTTCCCCGAGAGCGGGAGCGGTTCCGAGACCCAGTACTTC. This encodes CASSFPESGSGSETQYF.